This entry features one TCR beta chain sequence. V was clipped by 4 bases and J by 4 bases, with 7 bases between them. Germline V gives CDR1 MGHDK, CDR2 SYGVNS. The CDR3 contains 13 residues. The repertoire was sequenced with immunoSEQ multiplex PCR; TCRdb's copy has only in-frame clones and lacks some. In the table there are about 120,000 clones, around 80% of which are singletons. The entry originates in a study of PD-1 blockade in mismatch repair-deficient tumors. Whole-study context: Enrolled about 2013-2016, patients had progressing, pretreated mismatch repair-deficient cancers of approximately 13 types.

The source material was peripheral blood, sampled 60 weeks after starting pembrolizumab. This receptor was obtained from an adult with mismatch repair-deficient cancer. J is TRBJ2-2 and V is TRBV25-1; weak D call: TRBD1 (5 bases). The CDR3 DNA follows: TGTGCCAGCAGTGTACAGGTCACCGGGGAGCTGTTTTTT. Translating gives CASSVQVTGELFF.